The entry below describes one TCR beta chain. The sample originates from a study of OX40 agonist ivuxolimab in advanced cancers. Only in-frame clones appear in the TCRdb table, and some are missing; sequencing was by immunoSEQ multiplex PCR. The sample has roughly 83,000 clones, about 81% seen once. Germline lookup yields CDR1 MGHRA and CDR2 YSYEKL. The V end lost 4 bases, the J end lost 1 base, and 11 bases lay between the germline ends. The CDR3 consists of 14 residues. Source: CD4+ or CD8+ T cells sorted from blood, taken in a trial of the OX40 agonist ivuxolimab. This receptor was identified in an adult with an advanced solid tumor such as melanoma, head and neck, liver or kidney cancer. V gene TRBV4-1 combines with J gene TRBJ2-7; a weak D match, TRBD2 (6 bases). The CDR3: CASSPTSYSYEQYF. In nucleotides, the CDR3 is TGCGCCAGCAGCCCCACTAGCTATTCCTACGAGCAGTACTTC.